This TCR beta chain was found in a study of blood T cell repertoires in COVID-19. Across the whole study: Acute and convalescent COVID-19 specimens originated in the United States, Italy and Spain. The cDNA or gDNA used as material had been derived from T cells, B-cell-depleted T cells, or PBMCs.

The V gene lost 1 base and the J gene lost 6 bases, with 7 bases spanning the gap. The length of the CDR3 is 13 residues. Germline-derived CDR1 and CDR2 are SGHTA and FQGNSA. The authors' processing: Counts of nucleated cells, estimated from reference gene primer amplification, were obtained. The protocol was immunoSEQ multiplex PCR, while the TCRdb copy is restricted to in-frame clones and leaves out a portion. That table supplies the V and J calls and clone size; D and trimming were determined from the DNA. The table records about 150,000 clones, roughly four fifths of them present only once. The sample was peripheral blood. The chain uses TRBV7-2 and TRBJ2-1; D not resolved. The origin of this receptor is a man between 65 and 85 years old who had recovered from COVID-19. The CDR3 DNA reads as TGTGCCAGCAGCTTAGGGCTCGCCAATGAGCAGTTCTTC. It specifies CASSLGLANEQFF.